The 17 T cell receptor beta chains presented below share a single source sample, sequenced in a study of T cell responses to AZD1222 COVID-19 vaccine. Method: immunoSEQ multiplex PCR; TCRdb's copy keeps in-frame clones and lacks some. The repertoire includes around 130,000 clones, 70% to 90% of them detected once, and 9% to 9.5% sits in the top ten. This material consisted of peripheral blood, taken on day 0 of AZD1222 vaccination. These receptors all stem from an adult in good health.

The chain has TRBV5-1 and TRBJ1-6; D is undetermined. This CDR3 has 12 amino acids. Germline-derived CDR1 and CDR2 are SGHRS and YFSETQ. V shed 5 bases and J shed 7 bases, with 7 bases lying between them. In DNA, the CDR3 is TGCGCCAGCAGGGCGAACAATTCACCCCTCCACTTT. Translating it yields CASRANNSPLHF. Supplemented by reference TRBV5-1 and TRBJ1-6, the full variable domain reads KAGVTQTPRYLIKTRGQQVTLSCSPISGHRSVSWYQQTPGQGLQFLFEYFSETQRNKGNFPGRFSGRQFSNSRSEMNVSTLELGDSALYLCASRANNSPLHFGNGTRLTVT.

CDR3 residues: CASSMYWENEQYF. The CDR3 DNA reads TGTGCCAGTAGTATGTATTGGGAAAACGAGCAGTACTTC. The rearrangement uses TRBV19 and TRBJ2-7; D ambiguous. V lost 3 bases, J lost 5 bases, and 11 bases lay in between. Per the germline V gene, CDR1 is LNHDA and CDR2 is SQIVND (reference sequence). This CDR3 is built from 13 residues. Variable domain in full (rest from reference TRBV19 and TRBJ2-7): DGGITQSPKYLFRKEGQNVTLSCEQNLNHDAMYWYRQDPGQGLRLIYYSQIVNDFQKGDIAEGYSVSREKKESFPLTVTSAQKNPTAFYLCASSMYWENEQYFGPGTRLTVT.

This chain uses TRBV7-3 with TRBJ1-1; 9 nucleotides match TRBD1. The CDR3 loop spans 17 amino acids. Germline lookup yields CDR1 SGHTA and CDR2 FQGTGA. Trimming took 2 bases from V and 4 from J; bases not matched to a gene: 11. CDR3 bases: TGTGCCAGCAGCTTATGGGGACAGGGAAGGGTGGGCACTGAAGCTTTCTTT. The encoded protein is CASSLWGQGRVGTEAFF. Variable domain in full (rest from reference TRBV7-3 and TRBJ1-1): GAGVSQTPSNKVTEKGKYVELRCDPISGHTALYWYRQSLGQGPEFLIYFQGTGAADDSGLPNDRFFAVRPEGSVSTLKIQRTERGDSAVYLCASSLWGQGRVGTEAFFGQGTRLTVV.

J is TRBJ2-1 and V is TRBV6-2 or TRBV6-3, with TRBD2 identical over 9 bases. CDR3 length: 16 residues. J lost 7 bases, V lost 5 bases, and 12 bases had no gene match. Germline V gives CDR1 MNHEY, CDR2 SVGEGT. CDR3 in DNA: TGTGCCAGCAGTACCGAAGCAGCGGGAGGTACTAATGAGCAGTTCTTC. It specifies CASSTEAAGGTNEQFF.

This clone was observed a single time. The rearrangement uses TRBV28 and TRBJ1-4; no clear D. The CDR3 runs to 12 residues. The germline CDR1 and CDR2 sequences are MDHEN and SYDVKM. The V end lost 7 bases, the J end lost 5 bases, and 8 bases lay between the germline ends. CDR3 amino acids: CASTPGNEKLFF. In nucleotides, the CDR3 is TGTGCCAGCACACCGGGGAATGAAAAACTGTTTTTT.

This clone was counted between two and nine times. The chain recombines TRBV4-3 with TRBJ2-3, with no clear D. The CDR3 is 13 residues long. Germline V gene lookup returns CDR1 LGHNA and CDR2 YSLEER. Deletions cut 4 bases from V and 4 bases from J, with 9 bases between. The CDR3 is CASSRGGSDTQYF. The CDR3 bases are TGCGCCAGCAGCCGAGGCGGATCAGATACGCAGTATTTT.

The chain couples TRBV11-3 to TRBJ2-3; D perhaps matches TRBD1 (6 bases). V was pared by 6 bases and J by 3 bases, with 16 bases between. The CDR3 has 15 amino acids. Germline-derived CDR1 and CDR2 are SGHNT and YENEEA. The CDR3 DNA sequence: TGTGCCAGCAGTTTACTAGTAGGGGGTACAGATACGCAGTATTTT. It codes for CASSLLVGGTDTQYF.

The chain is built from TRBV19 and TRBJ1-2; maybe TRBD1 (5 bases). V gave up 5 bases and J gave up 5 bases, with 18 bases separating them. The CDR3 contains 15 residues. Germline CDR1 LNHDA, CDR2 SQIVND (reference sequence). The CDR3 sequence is CASSPGILEGYGYTF. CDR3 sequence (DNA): TGTGCCAGTAGTCCAGGGATCCTAGAGGGATATGGCTACACCTTC.

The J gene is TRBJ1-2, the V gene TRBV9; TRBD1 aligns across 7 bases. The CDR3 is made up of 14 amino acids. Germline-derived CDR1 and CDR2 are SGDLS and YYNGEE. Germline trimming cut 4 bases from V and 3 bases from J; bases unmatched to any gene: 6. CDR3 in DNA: TGTGCCAGCAGCTATGACAGGGTAGACTATGGCTACACCTTC. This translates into CASSYDRVDYGYTF.

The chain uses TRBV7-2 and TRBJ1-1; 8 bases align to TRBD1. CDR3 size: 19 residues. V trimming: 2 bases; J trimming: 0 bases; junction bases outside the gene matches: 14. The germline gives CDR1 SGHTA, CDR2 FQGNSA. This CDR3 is CASSLPQGAQLEMNTEAFF. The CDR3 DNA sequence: TGTGCCAGCAGCTTACCCCAGGGGGCTCAACTCGAAATGAACACTGAAGCTTTCTTT.

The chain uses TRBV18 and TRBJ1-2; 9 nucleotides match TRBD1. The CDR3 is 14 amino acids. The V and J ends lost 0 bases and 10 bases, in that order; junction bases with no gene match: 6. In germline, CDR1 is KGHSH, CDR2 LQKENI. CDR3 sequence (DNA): TGTGCCAGCTCACCACCAGGACAGGGGCTGGACTACACCTTC. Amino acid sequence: CASSPPGQGLDYTF.

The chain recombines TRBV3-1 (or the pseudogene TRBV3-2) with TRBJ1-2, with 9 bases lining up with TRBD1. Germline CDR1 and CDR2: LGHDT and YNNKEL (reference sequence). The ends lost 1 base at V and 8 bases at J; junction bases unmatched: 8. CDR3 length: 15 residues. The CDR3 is CASSQGWTGERGYTF. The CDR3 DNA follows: TGTGCCAGCAGCCAAGGGTGGACAGGGGAGAGAGGCTACACCTTC.

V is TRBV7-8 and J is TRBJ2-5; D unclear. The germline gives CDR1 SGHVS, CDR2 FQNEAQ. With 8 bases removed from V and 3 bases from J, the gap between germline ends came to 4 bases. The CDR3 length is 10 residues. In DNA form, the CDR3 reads TGTGCCAGCGGCGAAGAGACCCAGTACTTC. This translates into CASGEETQYF.

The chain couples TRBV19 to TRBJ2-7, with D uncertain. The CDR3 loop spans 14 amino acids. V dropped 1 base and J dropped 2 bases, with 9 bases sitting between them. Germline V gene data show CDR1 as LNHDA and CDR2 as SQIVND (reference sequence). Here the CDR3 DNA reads TGTGCCAGTAGTATAGTGGCCAGCGCCTACGAGCAGTACTTC. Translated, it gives CASSIVASAYEQYF.

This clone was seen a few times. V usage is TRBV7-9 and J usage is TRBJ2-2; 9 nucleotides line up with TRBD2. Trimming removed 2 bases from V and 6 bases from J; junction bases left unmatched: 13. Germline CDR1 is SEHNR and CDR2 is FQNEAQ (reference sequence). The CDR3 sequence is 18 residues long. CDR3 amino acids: CASSLPPRLAGVAGELFF. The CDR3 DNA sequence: TGTGCCAGCAGCTTACCCCCCCGGTTAGCGGGGGTGGCCGGGGAGCTGTTTTTT.

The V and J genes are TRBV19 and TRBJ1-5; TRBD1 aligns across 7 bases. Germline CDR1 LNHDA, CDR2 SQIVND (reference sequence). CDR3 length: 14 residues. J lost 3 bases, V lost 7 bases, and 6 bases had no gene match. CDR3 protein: CASKAGTVNQPQHF. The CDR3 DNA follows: TGTGCCAGTAAAGCCGGGACAGTCAATCAGCCCCAGCATTTT.

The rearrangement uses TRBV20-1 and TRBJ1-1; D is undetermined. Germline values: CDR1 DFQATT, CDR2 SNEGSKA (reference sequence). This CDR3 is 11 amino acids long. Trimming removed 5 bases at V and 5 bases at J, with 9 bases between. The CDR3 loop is CSAQQKTEAFF. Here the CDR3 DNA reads TGCAGTGCTCAGCAGAAGACTGAAGCTTTCTTT.